Reported below is one TCR beta chain. Survey-level immunoSEQ sequencing profiled the TCR beta repertoire. Some clones are missing from TCRdb's copy, which holds only in-frame ones; the method was immunoSEQ multiplex PCR. The sample comprises 45,000 to 55,000 clones, roughly 93% of which are singletons, and roughly 10% rests with the top ten. The germline V gene encodes CDR1 LNHDA and CDR2 SQIVND (reference sequence). Germline trimming cut 5 bases from V and 7 bases from J; bases unmatched to any gene: 6. This CDR3 is built from 15 residues. Material: PBMCs. The rearrangement links TRBV19 to TRBJ2-2; 11 nucleotides agree with TRBD1. This clonotype was sampled from a man in his forties with rheumatoid arthritis. In DNA, the CDR3 is TGTGCCAGTAGTCGCCGGGACAGGGGGATCGGGGAGCTGTTTTTT. It specifies CASSRRDRGIGELFF.